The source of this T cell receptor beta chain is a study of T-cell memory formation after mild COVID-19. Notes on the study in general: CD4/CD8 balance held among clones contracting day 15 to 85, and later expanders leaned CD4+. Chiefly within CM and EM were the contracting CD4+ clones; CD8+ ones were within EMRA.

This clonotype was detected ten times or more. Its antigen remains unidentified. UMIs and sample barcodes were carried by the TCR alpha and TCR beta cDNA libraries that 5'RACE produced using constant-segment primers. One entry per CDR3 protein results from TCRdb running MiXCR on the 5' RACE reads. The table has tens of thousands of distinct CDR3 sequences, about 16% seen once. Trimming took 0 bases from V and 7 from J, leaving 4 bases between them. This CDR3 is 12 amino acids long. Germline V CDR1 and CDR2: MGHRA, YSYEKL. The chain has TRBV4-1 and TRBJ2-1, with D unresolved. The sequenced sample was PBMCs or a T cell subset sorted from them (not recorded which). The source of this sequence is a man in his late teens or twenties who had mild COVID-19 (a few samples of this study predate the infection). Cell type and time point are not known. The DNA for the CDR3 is TGCGCCAGCAGCCAAGATCCGAATGAGCAGTTCTTC. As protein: CASSQDPNEQFF.